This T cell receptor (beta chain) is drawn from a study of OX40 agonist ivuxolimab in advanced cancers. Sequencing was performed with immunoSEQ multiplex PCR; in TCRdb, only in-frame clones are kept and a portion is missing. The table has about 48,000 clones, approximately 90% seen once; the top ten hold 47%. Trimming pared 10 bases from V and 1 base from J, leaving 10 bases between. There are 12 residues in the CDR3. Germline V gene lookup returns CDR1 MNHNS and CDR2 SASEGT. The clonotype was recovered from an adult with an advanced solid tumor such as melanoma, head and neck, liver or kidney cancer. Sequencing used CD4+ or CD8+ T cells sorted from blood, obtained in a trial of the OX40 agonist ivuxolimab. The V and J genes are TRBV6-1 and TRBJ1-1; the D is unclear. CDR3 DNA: TGTGCCACAGACGCGGGGAACACTGAAGCTTTCTTT. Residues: CATDAGNTEAFF.